Given below is one TCR beta chain in context. The antigen is unknown. The CDR3 length is 16 residues. The germline CDR1 and CDR2 sequences are SGDLS and YYNGEE. Trimming pared 3 bases from V and 7 bases from J, leaving 19 bases between. A multiplex PCR was run with 60 Vbeta primers and 13 Jbeta primers. Using immunoSEQ multiplex PCR, the repertoire was profiled, and TCRdb retains in-frame clones only, with some absent. The sample lists about 230,000 clones, approximately 81% occurring once. This sample is drawn from a study of cytomegalovirus exposure and HLA in healthy donors. Whole-study results and caveats: An apparent linkage of common viral pathogens to several of the most significant clusters emerged in a later analysis.

V is TRBV9 and J is TRBJ2-2, with D perhaps TRBD2 (5 bases). This sequence originates from a human donor in good health. Sequences were obtained from PBMCs. CDR3 region: CASSGLTGEKSGELFF. CDR3 nucleotide sequence: TGTGCCAGCAGCGGCTTAACCGGGGAGAAGAGCGGGGAGCTGTTTTTT.